One sample yielded the 14 T cell receptor beta chains listed below, sequenced in a study of T cell responses to AZD1222 COVID-19 vaccine. Clones were sequenced by immunoSEQ multiplex PCR, and TCRdb holds only the in-frame ones, with some missing. The sample includes more than 60,000 clones, 87% seen only once; the top ten take roughly 17%. This sample comprised peripheral blood, obtained on day 0 of AZD1222 vaccination. The receptors stem from an adult in good health.

This chain connects TRBV5-1 to TRBJ2-5; perhaps TRBD1 as D (6 bases). Germline values: CDR1 SGHRS, CDR2 YFSETQ. Trimming took off 1 base at V and 4 bases at J, with 20 bases between the two ends. The CDR3 covers 17 residues. The CDR3 protein is CASSLRSGRGSRETQYF. The DNA for the CDR3 is TGCGCCAGCAGCTTGAGGTCCGGCAGGGGAAGTAGAGAGACCCAGTACTTC.

The V and J genes are TRBV6-5 and TRBJ2-7; D gene unclear. Germline lookup yields CDR1 MNHEY and CDR2 SVGAGI. CDR3 size: 15 residues. Trimming took 7 bases from V and 0 from J, leaving 16 bases between them. The CDR3 loop is CASKEQTTSSYEQYF. In nucleotides, the CDR3 is TGTGCCAGCAAAGAACAGACCACGAGCTCCTACGAGCAGTACTTC.

The chain uses TRBV18 and TRBJ2-2; a weak D match, TRBD1 (6 bases). The ends were cut back, 2 bases at V and 0 bases at J, with 7 bases in the middle. Germline V gene sequence: CDR1 KGHSH, CDR2 LQKENI. The CDR3 consists of 15 residues. CDR3: CASSPGQSNTGELFF. Here the CDR3 DNA reads TGTGCCAGCTCACCAGGACAGTCGAACACCGGGGAGCTGTTTTTT.

This chain uses TRBV10-2 with TRBJ1-6, with 7 bases aligning to TRBD1. The CDR3 sequence is 15 residues long. Trimming took 4 bases from V and 5 from J; bases not matched to a gene: 5. CDR1 and CDR2 (germline): WSHSY, SAAADI. The CDR3 region is CASSGEGANNSPLHF. CDR3 nucleotides: TGCGCCAGCAGTGGTGAGGGGGCGAATAATTCACCCCTCCACTTT.

This clone has only a few counts. This chain links TRBV6-2 or TRBV6-3 with TRBJ2-3, with D perhaps being TRBD1 or TRBD2 (6 bases each). CDR3 length: 17 residues. The V and J ends lost 5 bases and 5 bases respectively, with 23 bases between them. In germline, CDR1 is MNHEY, CDR2 SVGEGT. The CDR3 sequence: CASSISPGAAGGDTQYF. The CDR3 nucleotides read TGTGCCAGCAGTATCTCTCCGGGGGCGGCTGGGGGAGATACGCAGTATTTT.

V and J are TRBV27 and TRBJ1-5; D ambiguous. The CDR3 runs 15 residues. Germline values: CDR1 MNHEY, CDR2 SMNVEV (reference sequence). The V end was cut by 3 bases, the J end by 0 bases, with 9 bases between. The CDR3, as DNA: TGTGCCAGCAGTTTGGGAAGAGATAGCAATCAGCCCCAGCATTTT. It yields the protein CASSLGRDSNQPQHF.

The rearrangement uses TRBV6-6 and TRBJ2-3; 7 bases are shared with TRBD2. Germline V lookup: CDR1 MNHNY, CDR2 SVGAGI (reference sequence). This CDR3 comprises 16 residues. The ends lost 5 bases at V and 1 base at J; junction bases unmatched: 9. This CDR3 is CASSPRTRVGTDTQYF. The CDR3, as DNA: TGTGCCAGCAGTCCCCGGACTAGGGTTGGCACAGATACGCAGTATTTT.

The chain combines TRBV2 with TRBJ1-1; TRBD1 agrees at 9 bases. Trimming at V came to 3 bases and at J to 3 bases, leaving 8 bases not matched to a gene. Germline loops: CDR1 SNHLY, CDR2 FYNNEI. The CDR3 is made up of 16 amino acids. The CDR3, as DNA: TGTGCCAGCAGTGACCGGGACAGGGCGATTTACACTGAAGCTTTCTTT. Its protein product is CASSDRDRAIYTEAFF.

The CDR3 DNA reads as TGTGCCAGCAGTGCGCCGGGACCCGGCCCTTACGAGCAGTACTTC. This encodes CASSAPGPGPYEQYF. V and J are TRBV6-2 or TRBV6-3 and TRBJ2-7; either TRBD1 or TRBD2 may fit D (5 bases each). Germline CDR1 is MNHEY and CDR2 is SVGEGT. Trimming cost V 5 bases and J 4 bases, with 18 bases left between them. CDR3 size: 15 residues.

The CDR3 DNA reads as TGTGCCAGTAGTATTTCCTCCTGGGACTATGGCTACACCTTC. Its translation is CASSISSWDYGYTF. The rearrangement joins TRBV19 to TRBJ1-2; no clear D. The V gene's germline CDR1 is LNHDA and CDR2 SQIVND (reference sequence). The CDR3 covers 14 residues. Trimming left V 3 bases short and J 3 bases short, with 11 bases between.

The gene calls are TRBV7-2 and TRBJ1-2; tentative D call: TRBD1 (5 bases). Trimming removed 2 bases from V and 0 bases from J, with 13 bases in between. Germline values: CDR1 SGHTA, CDR2 FQGNSA. This CDR3 region has 16 residues. The CDR3, as DNA: TGTGCCAGCAGCTTACACGGACAAGGAGCTAACTATGGCTACACCTTC. This codes for CASSLHGQGANYGYTF.

This clone appeared a single time. J is TRBJ1-1 and V is TRBV3-1 (or the pseudogene TRBV3-2), with D possibly being TRBD1 (5 bases). The CDR3 spans 14 residues. Germline CDR1 and CDR2: LGHDT and YNNKEL (reference sequence). The germline V and J ends were trimmed by 4 bases and 6 bases, with 15 bases remaining between them. CDR3 protein: CASSLLRQGAEAFF. The CDR3 nucleotides are TGTGCCAGCAGCCTCCTACGGCAGGGAGCTGAAGCTTTCTTT.

The V and J genes are TRBV7-9 and TRBJ1-4, with D possibly matching TRBD1 (5 bases). V shed 3 bases and J shed 2 bases, with 10 bases lying between them. Germline loops: CDR1 SEHNR, CDR2 FQNEAQ (reference sequence). This CDR3 contains 15 residues. Here the CDR3 reads CASSFGDLTNEKLFF. CDR3 sequence (DNA): TGTGCCAGCAGCTTTGGGGACCTGACTAATGAAAAACTGTTTTTT.

V gene TRBV11-3 combines with J gene TRBJ1-1; a possible D gene is TRBD1 (5 bases). Trimming left V 5 bases short and J 1 base short, with 14 bases between. Per germline, CDR1 SGHNT and CDR2 YENEEA. This CDR3 is 15 amino acids long. CDR3 region: CASSPRAGANTEAFF. The CDR3 DNA sequence: TGTGCCAGCAGCCCGAGGGCTGGGGCGAACACTGAAGCTTTCTTT.